A selection of T cell receptor beta chains follows, all from one sample in a study of control samples from healthy donors and cancer patients. Assay: immunoSEQ multiplex PCR; the TCRdb copy retains only in-frame clones and omits some. The sample includes 70,000 to 95,000 clones, 80% to 90% of them seen just once. Sequences were obtained from blood. The origin of the receptors is a man between 50 and 59 years old in good health. Each CDR3 is given with its conserved first and last residue. Each record gives: clone size, V gene, J gene, D gene, CDR3 protein, CDR3 DNA. D genes are given only for firm matches. Size values are once, few and many counts, or a class for expanded clones, and some rows have none.

.	TRBV5-8	TRBJ1-2	TRBD1	CASSLRQGGAGYGYTF	TGTGCCAGCAGCCTACGCCAAGGGGGCGCCGGCTATGGCTACACCTTC
.	TRBV4-1	TRBJ1-5	.	CASSSGGGNQPQHF	TGCGCCAGCAGCTCCGGGGGGGGGAATCAGCCCCAGCATTTT
.	TRBV7-8	TRBJ1-4	.	CASSPIGTGDEKLFF	TGTGCCAGCAGCCCCATCGGGACTGGGGATGAAAAACTGTTTTTT
medium-sized	TRBV3-1/TRBV3-2	TRBJ2-5	.	CASSPSWSVQETQYF	TGTGCCAGCAGCCCGTCTTGGAGCGTCCAAGAGACCCAGTACTTC
.	TRBV5-6	TRBJ1-2	.	CASGPGVDYGYTF	TGTGCCAGCGGTCCTGGGGTCGACTATGGCTACACCTTC
.	TRBV5-8	TRBJ1-2	TRBD1	CASSLGQGASYGYTF	TGTGCCAGCAGCTTAGGGCAGGGGGCAAGCTATGGCTACACCTTC
.	TRBV18	TRBJ1-1	.	CASSPGSKENTEAFF	TGTGCCAGCTCACCAGGGAGTAAGGAGAACACTGAAGCTTTCTTT
once	TRBV9	TRBJ2-3	.	CASSVLVGGGTDTQYF	TGTGCCAGCAGCGTACTTGTCGGGGGCGGGACAGATACGCAGTATTTT
.	TRBV5-1	TRBJ2-1	.	CASSPRQVSYNEQFF	TGCGCCAGCAGCCCCCGACAGGTCTCATACAATGAGCAGTTCTTC
.	TRBV5-1	TRBJ1-2	.	CASSLDRPTNYGYTF	TGCGCCAGCAGCTTGGACAGGCCTACTAACTATGGCTACACCTTC
many	TRBV27	TRBJ1-5	.	CAWWAGGSNQPQHF	TGTGCCTGGTGGGCTGGAGGTAGCAATCAGCCCCAGCATTTT
.	TRBV18	TRBJ1-2	TRBD1	CASSPLGQPTIGYTF	TGTGCCAGCTCCCCCCTGGGACAGCCAACTATCGGCTACACCTTC
.	TRBV29-1	TRBJ1-2	.	CSAEGTSDPGGYTF	TGCAGCGCTGAGGGAACATCGGACCCCGGAGGCTACACCTTC
.	TRBV18	TRBJ1-2	TRBD1	CASSSQGYGYTF	TGTGCCAGCTCATCACAGGGGTATGGCTACACCTTC
.	TRBV6-6	TRBJ1-1	TRBD1	CASIPLDRGGTEAFF	TGTGCCAGCATCCCCCTTGACAGGGGAGGCACTGAAGCTTTCTTT
.	TRBV19	TRBJ1-6	.	CASSIMAGDSPLHF	TGTGCCAGTAGTATAATGGCAGGGGATTCACCCCTCCACTTT
.	TRBV11-2	TRBJ2-3	TRBD1	CASSPGGTQYF	TGTGCCAGCAGCCCAGGGGGCACGCAGTATTTT
.	TRBV24-1	TRBJ1-5	.	CATSANGEGNQPQHF	TGTGCCACCAGTGCCAATGGGGAAGGCAATCAGCCCCAGCATTTT
.	TRBV1	TRBJ2-5	.	CTSRPDRGGTQYF	TGCACCAGCCGACCGGACAGGGGGGGGACCCAGTACTTC
.	TRBV29-1	TRBJ2-5	TRBD1	CSVSGTGRETQYF	TGCAGCGTCTCCGGGACAGGCAGAGAGACCCAGTACTTC
.	TRBV15	TRBJ2-1	TRBD1	CATSRGQGADYNEQFF	TGTGCCACCAGCAGAGGACAGGGGGCTGACTACAATGAGCAGTTCTTC
.	TRBV5-1	TRBJ1-1	TRBD1	CASSLGDSPNTEAFF	TGCGCCAGCAGCTTGGGGGACAGTCCGAACACTGAAGCTTTCTTT
.	TRBV28	TRBJ2-2	TRBD2	CASSTDPAAGGAGELFF	TGTGCCAGCAGTACCGACCCAGCAGCGGGAGGCGCCGGGGAGCTGTTTTTT
.	TRBV11-3	TRBJ1-1	.	CASSLGTGPTNTEAFF	TGTGCCAGCAGCTTAGGGACGGGGCCGACGAACACTGAAGCTTTCTTT
.	TRBV15	TRBJ2-5	TRBD2	CATSRGLAGGRGETQYF	TGTGCCACCAGCAGAGGGCTAGCGGGAGGGAGGGGGGAGACCCAGTACTTC
.	TRBV4-3	TRBJ1-6	.	CASSQDTGLLTTLHF	TGCGCCAGCAGCCAAGATACAGGCTTACTCACCACCCTCCACTTT
.	TRBV4-1	TRBJ2-7	TRBD2	CASSQVLAGHYEQYF	TGCGCCAGCAGCCAAGTCCTAGCGGGACACTACGAGCAGTACTTC
once	TRBV5-1	TRBJ2-1	.	CASSLDLEQFF	TGCGCCAGCAGCTTGGACCTGGAGCAGTTCTTC